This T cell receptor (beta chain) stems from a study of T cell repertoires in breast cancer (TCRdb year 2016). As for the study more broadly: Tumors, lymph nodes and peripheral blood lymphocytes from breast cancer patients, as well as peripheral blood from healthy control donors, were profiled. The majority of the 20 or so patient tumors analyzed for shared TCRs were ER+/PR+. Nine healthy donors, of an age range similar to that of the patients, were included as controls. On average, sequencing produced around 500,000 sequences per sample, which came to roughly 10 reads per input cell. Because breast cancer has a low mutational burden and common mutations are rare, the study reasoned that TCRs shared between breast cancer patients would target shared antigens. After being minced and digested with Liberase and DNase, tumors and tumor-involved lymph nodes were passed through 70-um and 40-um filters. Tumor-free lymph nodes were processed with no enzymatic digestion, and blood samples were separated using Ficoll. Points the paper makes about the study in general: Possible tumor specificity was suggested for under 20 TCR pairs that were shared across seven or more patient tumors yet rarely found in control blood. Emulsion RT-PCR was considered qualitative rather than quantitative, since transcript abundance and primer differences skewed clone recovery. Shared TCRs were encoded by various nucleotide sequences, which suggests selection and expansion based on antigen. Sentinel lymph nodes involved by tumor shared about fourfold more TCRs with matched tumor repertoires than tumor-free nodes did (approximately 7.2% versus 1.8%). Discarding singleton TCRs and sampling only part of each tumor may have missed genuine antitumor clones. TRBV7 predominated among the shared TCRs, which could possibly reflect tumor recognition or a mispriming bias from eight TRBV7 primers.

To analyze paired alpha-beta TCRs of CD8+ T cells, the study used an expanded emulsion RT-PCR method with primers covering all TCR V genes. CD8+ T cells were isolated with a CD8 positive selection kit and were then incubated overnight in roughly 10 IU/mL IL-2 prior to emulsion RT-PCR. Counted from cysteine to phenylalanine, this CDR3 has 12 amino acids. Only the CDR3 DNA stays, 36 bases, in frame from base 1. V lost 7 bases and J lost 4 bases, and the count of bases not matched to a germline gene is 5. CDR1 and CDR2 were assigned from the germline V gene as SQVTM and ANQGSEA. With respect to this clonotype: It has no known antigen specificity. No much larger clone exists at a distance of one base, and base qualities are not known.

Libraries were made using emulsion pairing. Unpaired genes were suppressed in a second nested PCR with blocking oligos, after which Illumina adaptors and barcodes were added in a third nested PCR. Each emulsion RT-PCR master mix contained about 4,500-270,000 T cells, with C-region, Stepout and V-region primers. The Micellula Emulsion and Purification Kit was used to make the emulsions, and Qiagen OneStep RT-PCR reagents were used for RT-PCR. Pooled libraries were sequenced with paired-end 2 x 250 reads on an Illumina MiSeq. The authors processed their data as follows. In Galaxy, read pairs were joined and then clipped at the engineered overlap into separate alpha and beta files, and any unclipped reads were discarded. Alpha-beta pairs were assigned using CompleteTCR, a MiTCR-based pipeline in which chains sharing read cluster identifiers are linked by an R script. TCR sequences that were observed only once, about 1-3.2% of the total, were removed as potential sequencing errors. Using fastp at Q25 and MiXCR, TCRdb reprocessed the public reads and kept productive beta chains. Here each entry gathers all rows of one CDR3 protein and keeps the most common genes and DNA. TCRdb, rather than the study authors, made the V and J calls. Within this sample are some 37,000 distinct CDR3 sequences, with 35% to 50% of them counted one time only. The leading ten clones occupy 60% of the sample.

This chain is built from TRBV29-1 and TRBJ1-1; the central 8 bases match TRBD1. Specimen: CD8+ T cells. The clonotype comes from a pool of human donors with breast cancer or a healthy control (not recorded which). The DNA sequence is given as TGCAGCGGGTTGGACAGGGCCACTGAAGCTTTCTTT. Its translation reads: CSGLDRATEAFF.